This TCR beta chain was sequenced in a study of CD8 T cells in ankylosing spondylitis. Study-wide results and limits: Among TCR beta sequences, a motif of 7 to 9 highly homologous variants appeared characteristic of ankylosing spondylitis blood. It was reported that disease-linked clones were significantly enriched in matched ankylosing spondylitis synovial fluid. Prior literature has documented some motif variants in synovial fluid and blood from reactive arthritis.

Each TCR beta library was made by quantitative 5'-RACE that incorporated molecular barcodes. TCRdb processed the 5' RACE reads anew with MiXCR; each CDR3 protein has one entry. The sample gives 750,000 to 850,000 distinct CDR3 sequences, approximately 12% of which show up once; less than 0.65% is in the top ten. The length of the CDR3 is 14 residues. The ends were cut back, 2 bases at V and 0 bases at J, with 4 bases in the middle. Per the germline V gene, CDR1 is MRHNA and CDR2 is SNTAGT. In regard to this clonotype: Antigen specificity is unknown.

The sequence was collected from a male donor with ankylosing spondylitis. The chain is built from TRBV6-4 and TRBJ2-2; no clear D. Sequenced material: blood, either unsorted or a sorted T cell fraction (not recorded which). CDR3 amino acids: CASSDRSNTGELFF. Written as DNA, the CDR3 is TGTGCCAGCAGTGACAGATCGAACACCGGGGAGCTGTTTTTT.